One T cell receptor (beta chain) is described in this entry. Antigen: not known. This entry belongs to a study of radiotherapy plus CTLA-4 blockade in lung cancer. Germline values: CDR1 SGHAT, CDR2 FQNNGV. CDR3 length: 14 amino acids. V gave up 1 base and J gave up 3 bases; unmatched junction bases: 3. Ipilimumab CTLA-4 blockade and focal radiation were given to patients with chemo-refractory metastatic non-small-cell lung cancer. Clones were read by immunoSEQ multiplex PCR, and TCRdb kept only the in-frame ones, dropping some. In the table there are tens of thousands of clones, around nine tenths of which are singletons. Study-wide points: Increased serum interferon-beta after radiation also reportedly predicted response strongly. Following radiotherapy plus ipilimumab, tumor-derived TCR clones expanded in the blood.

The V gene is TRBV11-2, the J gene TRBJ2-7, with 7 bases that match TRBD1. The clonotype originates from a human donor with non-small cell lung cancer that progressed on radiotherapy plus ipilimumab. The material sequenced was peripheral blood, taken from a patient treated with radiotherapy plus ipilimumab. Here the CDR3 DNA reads TGTGCCAGCAGCTTAGGCAGGGGGAACTACGAGCAGTACTTC. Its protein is CASSLGRGNYEQYF.